These 12 T cell receptor beta chains were sequenced from one sample in a study of identifying expanded T cells in peripheral blood. The assay was immunoSEQ multiplex PCR, and TCRdb's table has in-frame clones only and misses some. The profile shows approximately 85,000 clones, 80% to 90% of them singletons. The sample was blood. These TCRs come from a person between 18 and 69 years old in good health.

The V gene is TRBV19, the J gene TRBJ2-3; unclear D gene. V lost 3 bases to trimming and J lost 2 bases, with 15 bases between them. Germline CDR1 is LNHDA and CDR2 is SQIVND (reference sequence). The CDR3 extends over 16 amino acids. CDR3 sequence: CASSISSRRHTDTQYF. The DNA for the CDR3 is TGTGCCAGTAGTATCTCCTCCCGCCGTCACACAGATACGCAGTATTTT.

The V gene is TRBV30, the J gene TRBJ2-7, with D uncertain. Trimming pared 4 bases from V and 7 bases from J, leaving 14 bases between. The CDR3 contains 12 residues. Germline lookup yields CDR1 GTSNPN and CDR2 SVGIG (reference sequence). Here the CDR3 DNA reads TGTGCCTGGACATCAGAGTTCGAGGAGCAGTACTTC. Amino acid sequence: CAWTSEFEEQYF.

This chain joins TRBV29-1 and TRBJ2-3, with D perhaps TRBD2 (6 bases). V lost 3 bases and J lost 4, with 11 bases in between. The germline CDR1 and CDR2 sequences are SQVTM and ANQGSEA. This CDR3 has 13 residues. The chain's CDR3 is CSVEGDSPDTQYF. The CDR3 region has the DNA TGCAGCGTTGAGGGGGACTCCCCAGATACGCAGTATTTT.

The table lists this clone with a few counts. The chain has TRBV7-2 and TRBJ2-7; D possibly uses TRBD1 or TRBD2 (6 bases each). The CDR3 has 14 amino acids. V gave up 3 bases and J gave up 7 bases, with 16 bases separating them. Germline CDR1 reads SGHTA; CDR2 reads FQGNSA. In DNA, the CDR3 is TGTGCCAGCAGCTTCGGAGGGGGTGTGAGAGAGCAGTACTTC. It specifies CASSFGGGVREQYF.

The chain links TRBV7-9 to TRBJ1-4; D possibly corresponds to TRBD1 (6 bases). V dropped 4 bases and J dropped 0 bases, with 12 bases sitting between them. Germline CDR1 reads SEHNR; CDR2 reads FQNEAQ (reference sequence). There are 16 residues in the CDR3. In nucleotides, the CDR3 is TGTGCCAGCAGCTCGGGGACACGGGCAACTAATGAAAAACTGTTTTTT. Translation gives CASSSGTRATNEKLFF.

The chain combines TRBV19 with TRBJ2-1; D remains unclear. CDR1 and CDR2 from the germline V gene are LNHDA and SQIVND (reference sequence). This CDR3 region has 14 residues. V was shortened by 3 bases and J by 0 bases, with 6 bases between the two germline ends. CDR3 nucleotide sequence: TGTGCCAGTAGTATCCAGAGCTCCTACAATGAGCAGTTCTTC. The encoded protein is CASSIQSSYNEQFF.

The V gene is TRBV5-1, the J gene TRBJ2-7; 10 bases are shared with TRBD1. V trimming: 6 bases; J trimming: 5 bases; junction bases outside the gene matches: 11. CDR1 and CDR2 (germline): SGHRS, YFSETQ. The CDR3 runs to 15 residues. The chain's CDR3 is CASTNPGQGVNEQYF. In DNA form, the CDR3 reads TGCGCCAGCACCAACCCCGGACAGGGGGTTAACGAGCAGTACTTC.

The chain links TRBV21-1 to TRBJ2-3; TRBD2, the table's D call, was not compared with the DNA. TRBV21-1 is marked as a pseudogene. This CDR3 spans 19 amino acids. CDR3: CASSSRGDYGGLGTDTQYF. CDR3 in DNA: TGTGCCAGCAGCTCTAGGGGGGATTATGGGGGACTAGGCACAGATACGCAGTATTTT.

The CDR3 reads CASSFAGGTEAFF. CDR3 sequence (DNA): TGCGCCAGCAGCTTTGCAGGTGGCACTGAAGCTTTCTTT. This sequence joins TRBV5-1 and TRBJ1-1; no clear D. This CDR3 spans 13 amino acids. V gave up 2 bases and J gave up 4 bases, with 9 bases separating them. Germline V CDR1 and CDR2: SGHRS, YFSETQ.

The chain recombines TRBV5-8 with TRBJ1-5; D is possibly TRBD1 (5 bases). V was clipped by 4 bases and J by 2 bases, with 16 bases between them. The CDR3 is 16 residues long. Germline V lookup: CDR1 SGHTS, CDR2 YDEGEE. CDR3 sequence reads: CASSQVVGTGNQPQHF. The CDR3 coding sequence is TGTGCCAGCAGCCAAGTCGTGGGGACGGGCAATCAGCCCCAGCATTTT. Combining the CDR3 with reference TRBV5-8 and TRBJ1-5 gives the whole variable domain EAGVTQSPTHLIKTRGQQATLRCSPISGHTSVYWYQQALGLGLQFLLWYDEGEERNRGNFPPRFSGRQFPNYSSELNVNALELEDSALYLCASSQVVGTGNQPQHFGDGTRLSIL.

Concerning this clone: At the DNA level, this CDR3 is encoded by other sequences in the same sample as well. This chain's CDR3 is CASSLESGPSGNTIYF. CDR3 bases: TGTGCCAGCAGCTTAGAATCAGGGCCCTCTGGAAACACCATATATTTT. The V call is TRBV7-2, the J call TRBJ1-3; maybe TRBD1 (5 bases). CDR1 SGHTA and CDR2 FQGNSA come from the germline V gene. Between the trimmed V and J ends, which lost 1 base and 0 bases, there was a span of 10 bases. The CDR3 consists of 16 residues.

The V gene is TRBV28, the J gene TRBJ2-5; D remains unclear. V was clipped by 6 bases and J by 5 bases, with 13 bases between them. The CDR3 covers 13 residues. Germline CDR1 is MDHEN and CDR2 is SYDVKM. The CDR3 nucleotides are TGTGCCAGCAGGGCCCCCGAGGTGGAGACCCAGTACTTC. Translated: CASRAPEVETQYF.